This T cell receptor beta chain was sequenced in a study of Graves' ophthalmopathy and Graves' hyperthyroidism. Whole-study context: No treatment had been given when peripheral blood was collected at initial diagnosis. Regarding the study as a whole: Sensitivity of about 90% and specificity of around 80% were achieved when a 13-signature model separated ophthalmopathy from stable hyperthyroidism.

From RNA, the CDR3 regions of TCR beta chains were amplified and sequenced. The first-round RT-PCR employed HTBI primers together with the Qiagen OneStep RT-PCR kit. A multiplex PCR was then performed as the second round. TCRdb passed the multiplex PCR reads through MiXCR, listing each CDR3 protein once. The sample holds about 700,000 distinct CDR3 sequences; 40% are singletons and the top ten take 35% to 55%. Patients were excluded if they had other autoimmune diseases or uncontrolled infections, and likewise if pregnancy or lactation applied. Trimming shortened V by 8 bases and J by 4 bases, and 14 bases separated the two germline ends. The V gene's germline CDR1 is SQVTM and CDR2 ANQGSEA. The CDR3 contains 12 residues. Comments on this clonotype: Its target is not known.

This TCR came from an adult man with Graves' ophthalmopathy. Sequences were obtained from peripheral blood. This sequence joins TRBV29-1 and TRBJ1-1; no reliable D call. The CDR3 nucleotides are TGCAGCTTGGCCGGGGTGGCCACTGAAGCTTTCTTT. This codes for CSLAGVATEAFF.